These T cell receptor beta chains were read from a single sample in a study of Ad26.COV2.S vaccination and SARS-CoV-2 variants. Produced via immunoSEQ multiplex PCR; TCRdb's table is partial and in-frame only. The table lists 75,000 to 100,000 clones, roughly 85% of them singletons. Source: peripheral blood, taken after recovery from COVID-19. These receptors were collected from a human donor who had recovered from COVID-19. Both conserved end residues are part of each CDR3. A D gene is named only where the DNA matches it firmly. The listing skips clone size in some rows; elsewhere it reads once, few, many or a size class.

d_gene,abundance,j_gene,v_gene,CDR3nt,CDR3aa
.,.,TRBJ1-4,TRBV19,TGTGCCAGTAGTATGTGGGTTAACGAAAAACTGTTTTTT,CASSMWVNEKLFF
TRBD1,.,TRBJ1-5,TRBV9,TGTGCCAGCAGCGGACAGGGGGCCCATCAGCCCCAGCATTTT,CASSGQGAHQPQHF
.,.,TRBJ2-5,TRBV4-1,TGCGCCAGCAGCGACAGCTACCAAGAGACCCAGTACTTC,CASSDSYQETQYF
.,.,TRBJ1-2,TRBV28,TGTGCCAGCAGTCTCACGCTAAACAGGGCTGGCTACACCTTC,CASSLTLNRAGYTF
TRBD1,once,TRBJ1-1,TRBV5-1,TGCGCCAGCAGCCTACAGACAGGGGTGAACACTGAAGCTTTCTTT,CASSLQTGVNTEAFF
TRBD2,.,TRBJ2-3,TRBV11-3,TGTGCCAGCAGCTCCCGGCTCGGGACTAGCGGGCTCGGTGTCCCAGATACGCAGTATTTT,CASSSRLGTSGLGVPDTQYF
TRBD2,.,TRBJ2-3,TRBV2,TGTGCCAGTAAGACTAGCGGCTCCACAGATACGCAGTATTTT,CASKTSGSTDTQYF
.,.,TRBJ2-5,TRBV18,TGTGCCAGCTCACCACCGAGGGGTGAGACCCAGTACTTC,CASSPPRGETQYF
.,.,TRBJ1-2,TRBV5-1,TGCGCCAGCAGCTTGGGGATGGGGCCTAACTATGGCTACACCTTC,CASSLGMGPNYGYTF
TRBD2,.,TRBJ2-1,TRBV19,TGTGCCAGTCACTTACCGCCAGCGGGAGTGCCCTACAATGAGCAGTTCTTC,CASHLPPAGVPYNEQFF
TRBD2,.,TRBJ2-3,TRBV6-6,TGTGCCAGCAGTCCCTACTGGAGGACTAGAGGATCAGATACGCAGTATTTT,CASSPYWRTRGSDTQYF
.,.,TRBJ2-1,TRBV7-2,TGTGCCAGCAGCTTAGGGCGCTACAATGAGCAGTTCTTC,CASSLGRYNEQFF
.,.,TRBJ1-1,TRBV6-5,TGTGCCAGCAGCAGAAACACTGAAGCTTTCTTT,CASSRNTEAFF
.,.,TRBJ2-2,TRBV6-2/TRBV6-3,TGTGCCAGCAGTTACTATCCGGGAGAACGCACCGGGGAGCTGTTTTTT,CASSYYPGERTGELFF
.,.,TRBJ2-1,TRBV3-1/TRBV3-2,TGTGCCAGCAGCCAAGAGGGAGCGGTCTACAATGAGCAGTTCTTC,CASSQEGAVYNEQFF
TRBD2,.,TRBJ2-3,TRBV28,TGTGCCAGCACCCTGGGCGGGGGAACAGATACGCAGTATTTT,CASTLGGGTDTQYF
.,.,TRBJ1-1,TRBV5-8,TGTGCCAGCAGCTTTTCTACGAACACTGAAGCTTTCTTT,CASSFSTNTEAFF
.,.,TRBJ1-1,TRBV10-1,TGCGCCAGCAGTGAATCGGGCAGGATAGATGAAGCTTTCTTT,CASSESGRIDEAFF
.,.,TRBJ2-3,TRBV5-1,TGCGCCAGCAGCTATGACACAGATACGCAGTATTTT,CASSYDTDTQYF
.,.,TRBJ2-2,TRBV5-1,TGCGCCAGCAGCTTGGGAGGTAGCGGAGTGCCTTCTTTTGGCGGGGAGCTGTTTTTT,CASSLGGSGVPSFGGELFF
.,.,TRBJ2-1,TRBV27,TGTGCCAGCACAGGAACCTACAATGAGCAGTTCTTC,CASTGTYNEQFF
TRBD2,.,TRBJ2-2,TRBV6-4,TGTGCCAGCAGACGCGGGAGGGCGAACACCGGGGAGCTGTTTTTT,CASRRGRANTGELFF
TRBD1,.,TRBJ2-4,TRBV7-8,TGTGCCAGCAGCCCGAGGACAGGCCCCACTTTATCTGGCAAAAACATTCAGTACTTC,CASSPRTGPTLSGKNIQYF